These 7 T cell receptor beta chains share one sample of origin, sequenced in a study of CD8 T cells in Susac syndrome. With random hexamers, reverse transcription was performed on roughly 0.45 to 1 ug of RNA. TCRdb re-derived calls from the immunoSEQ multiplex PCR reads in MiXCR, one entry per CDR3 protein. This sample has fewer than 150,000 distinct CDR3 sequences, with 85% to 95% found just once. The sequencing sample was made of CD4+ T cells from PBMCs. These receptors were collected from a human donor with multiple sclerosis.

Regarding this clonotype: Relative to the germline gene, one junction end is altered; a read error may explain this. The chain links TRBV7-9 to TRBJ2-7; perhaps TRBD2 as D (5 bases). In germline, CDR1 is SEHNR, CDR2 FQNEAQ (reference sequence). This CDR3 is built from 15 residues. CDR3 sequence (DNA): TGTGCCAGCAGCCTAGCCGGTGCCATCCCCTACGAGCAGTACTTC. Its protein is CASSLAGAIPYEQYF. Together with reference TRBV7-9 and TRBJ2-7, the CDR3 gives the full variable domain: DTGVSQNPRHKITKRGQNVTFRCDPISEHNRLYWYRQTLGQGPEFLTYFQNEAQLEKSRLLSDRFSAERPKGSFSTLEIQRTEQGDSAMYLCASSLAGAIPYEQYFGPGTRLTVT.

This clonotype is a singleton in its sample. This rearrangement joins TRBV18 to TRBJ2-3; D is unclear. The CDR3 has 14 amino acids. CDR1 KGHSH and CDR2 LQKENI come from the germline V gene. Trimming took off 0 bases at V and 4 bases at J, with 8 bases between the two ends. The CDR3 nucleotides read TGTGCCAGCTCACCACCCTCTAAAGCAGATACGCAGTATTTT. It codes for CASSPPSKADTQYF. Variable domain in full (rest from reference TRBV18 and TRBJ2-3): NAGVMQNPRHLVRRRGQEARLRCSPMKGHSHVYWYRQLPEEGLKFMVYLQKENIIDESGMPKERFSAEFPKEGPSILRIQQVVRGDSAAYFCASSPPSKADTQYFGPGTRLTVL.

The chain couples TRBV27 to TRBJ2-2, with a weak D call TRBD1 (5 bases). Germline CDR1 and CDR2: MNHEY and SMNVEV (reference sequence). This CDR3 has 15 amino acids. Trimming took 5 bases from V and 0 from J, leaving 10 bases between them. In DNA, the CDR3 is TGTGCCAGCAGTCAAAGACAGACGAACACCGGGGAGCTGTTTTTT. It codes for CASSQRQTNTGELFF.

This chain joins TRBV3-1 and TRBJ2-7; 7 bases are a match to TRBD1. This CDR3 has 12 amino acids. Germline lookup yields CDR1 LGHDT and CDR2 YNNKEL (reference sequence). Trimming removed 7 bases from V and 4 bases from J; junction bases left unmatched: 4. The CDR3 loop is CASNIQGYEQYF. The CDR3 DNA reads TGTGCCAGCAACATACAGGGGTACGAGCAGTACTTC.

The rearrangement joins TRBV5-6 to TRBJ1-6, with 12 bases lining up with TRBD1. The CDR3 covers 20 residues. CDR1 and CDR2 from the germline V gene are SGHDT and YYEEEE. V shed 4 bases and J 2 bases; nucleotides not matched to a gene: 13. The CDR3 DNA follows: TGTGCCAGCAGCCAGCCACCGGGACAGGGGGCGTTCACCTATAATTCACCCCTCCACTTT. Encoded protein: CASSQPPGQGAFTYNSPLHF.

The chain joins TRBV20-1 to TRBJ2-2, with unresolved D. The CDR3 length is 12 residues. The V end was cut by 3 bases, the J end by 2 bases, with 4 bases between. CDR1 is DFQATT and CDR2 is SNEGSKA in the germline V gene (reference sequence). CDR3 residues: CSASFNTGELFF. The CDR3 DNA sequence: TGCAGTGCTAGCTTCAACACCGGGGAGCTGTTTTTT.

This chain connects TRBV6-5 to TRBJ2-7, with TRBD1 matching over 9 bases. Germline V lookup: CDR1 MNHEY, CDR2 SVGAGI. J was trimmed by 6 bases and V by 6 bases; bases with no gene match: 12. The CDR3 length is 15 residues. CDR3 amino acids: CASSLTGQGLLEQYF. CDR3 coding DNA: TGTGCCAGCAGCTTAACGGGACAGGGACTTCTCGAGCAGTACTTC.